This T cell receptor beta chain was documented in a study of cytomegalovirus exposure and HLA in healthy donors (TCRdb year 2017). Background for the entire study: According to a later analysis, the 110 or so validation repertoires were produced on the same platform as the roughly 600 repertoires of the first cohort. To predict cytomegalovirus infection status, the study combined high-throughput TCR immunosequencing, statistical association of individual TCRs with disease status, and machine learning. A separate validation cohort of about 110 different subjects was used in addition to the approximately 700-subject first cohort. The study aimed to test whether signatures of past pathogen exposure could be identified by cataloging public T cell receptors.

CDR1 and CDR2 are drawn from the germline V gene: MNHEY, SVGAGI. Measured from the cysteine to the phenylalanine, the CDR3 is 13 residues long. CDR3 DNA only is kept here, 39 bases in frame from base 1. V lost 4 bases and J lost 4 bases; the stretch between them is 10 bases long. Separate from the approximately 670-subject first cohort, the validation cohort of 90 to 150 subjects was the group to which the donors belonged. The investigation overall reported the following: A later analysis had no HLA typing for the validation cohort, so co-occurrence there was scored across all 110 or so repertoires. In vitro tests confirmed that a few of the cytomegalovirus-associated TCR beta chains recognize cytomegalovirus antigens. Most TCR sequences were observed very rarely across donors, whereas some public TCRs were present in many individuals. The study listed 164 TCR beta chains as associated with cytomegalovirus. Subsequent analysis determined that TCRs grouped into clusters in the first cohort also showed a tendency toward co-occurrence across the 130 or so validation repertoires, and 94% of cluster scores exceeded 0. In both the original and validation cohorts, the classifier was reported to diagnose cytomegalovirus status with high specificity and sensitivity. The authors suggested that the approach could potentially be extended to other disease states and immunological phenotypes.

With respect to this clone: No cognate antigen has been identified for it. Base qualities are not provided; no much larger clone lies one nucleotide away.

Libraries were made using the immunoSEQ multiplex PCR assay. As for the authors' bioinformatics: A statistical classification framework was built for diagnosing cytomegalovirus status from the catalog of TCR beta chain sequences. In its TCRdb copy, this immuneACCESS table keeps in-frame sequences only and misses some clones. Where compared with another copy, unresolved V genes explain less than half of these, and the others have no known cause. That table is the source of V, J and clone size, and D and trimming were worked out from the DNA. A total of some 170,000 clones appear in this sample, roughly 83% of them only once. In total, the top ten clones hold roughly 10% of the sample.

The receptor chain draws on TRBV6-5 and TRBJ1-1; confidence is insufficient to name the D gene. The TCR was taken from a man younger than 40 in good health and CMV-seropositive. Input material: PBMCs. The CDR3 protein is CASSWARGTEAFF. The sequence in DNA is TGTGCCAGCAGTTGGGCCCGGGGCACTGAAGCTTTCTTT.